What follows are 27 T cell receptor beta chains derived from one specimen sequenced in a study of Ad26.COV2.S vaccination and SARS-CoV-2 variants. Sequencing used immunoSEQ multiplex PCR; TCRdb keeps in-frame clones, though not all of them. The sample records about 480,000 clones, around 85% being singletons. Treatment specified: some 19 received Ad26.COV2.S at low or high dose, single or two shots; several received placebo; per-sample allocation not given. Specimen acquisition occurred on day 63 following the initial vaccine or placebo injection. The sequences come from peripheral blood, collected in a trial of Ad26.COV2.S vaccine versus placebo. The receptors here all came from a person between 18 and 65 years old who received the Ad26.COV2.S COVID-19 vaccine or a placebo.

This rearrangement joins TRBV5-4 to TRBJ2-7, with TRBD1 matching over 7 bases. The CDR3 length is 16 residues. Germline V gene lookup returns CDR1 SGHNT and CDR2 YYREEE (reference sequence). The J segment lost 0 bases and the V segment lost 2 bases, leaving 8 bases of the junction unmatched. CDR3 in amino acids: CASSLGDRLYSYEQYF. CDR3 sequence (DNA): TGTGCCAGCAGCTTAGGGGACAGACTTTACTCCTACGAGCAGTACTTC.

J is TRBJ2-3 and V is TRBV11-3; TRBD1 might be the D (5 bases). Trimming took 4 bases from V and 3 from J, leaving 8 bases between them. This CDR3 has 13 amino acids. CDR1 is SGHNT and CDR2 is YENEEA in the germline V gene. CDR3 loop: CASSSRVTDTQYF. The CDR3 DNA is TGTGCCAGCAGCTCCAGGGTGACAGATACGCAGTATTTT.

Concerning this clone: Other nucleotide sequences from this sample produce the same CDR3. CDR3 DNA: TGTGCCAGCAGTGAGTCAGGAGATACGCAGTATTTT. It codes for CASSESGDTQYF. This chain connects TRBV2 to TRBJ2-3; no reliable D call. Germline CDR1 and CDR2: SNHLY and FYNNEI. The CDR3 totals 12 residues. V gave up 3 bases and J gave up 5 bases, with 6 bases separating them.

V usage is TRBV28 and J usage is TRBJ2-3; weak D call: TRBD2 (6 bases). Trimming cost V 7 bases and J 4 bases, with 12 bases left between them. CDR1 and CDR2 from the germline V gene are MDHEN and SYDVKM. There are 13 residues in the CDR3. The CDR3, as DNA: TGTGCCAGCAACAGACTAGTCCCAGATACGCAGTATTTT. It specifies CASNRLVPDTQYF.

The chain joins TRBV7-2 to TRBJ1-1, with 8 nucleotides matching TRBD1. The CDR3 consists of 14 residues. Germline values: CDR1 SGHTA, CDR2 FQGNSA. The V segment lost 1 base and the J segment 10 bases; nucleotides outside the gene matches: 8. The DNA of the CDR3 is TGTGCCAGCAGCTTAGTGAGCGCAGGGGGCGTAGCTTTCTTT. It yields the protein CASSLVSAGGVAFF.

To note about this clone: At one end, the junction sequence differs from germline, possibly due to a read error. V is TRBV30 and J is TRBJ1-5, with D possibly being TRBD1 (6 bases). This CDR3 region has 15 residues. Germline CDR1 and CDR2: GTSNPN and SVGIG (reference sequence). CDR3 residues: CAWSVRSGGKQPQHF. The CDR3 DNA is TGTGCCTGGAGTGTCCGGTCCGGGGGCAAACAGCCCCAGCATTTT.

The gene calls are TRBV7-8 and TRBJ1-5; the D gene is possibly TRBD1 (5 bases). There are 16 residues in the CDR3. Per germline, CDR1 SGHVS and CDR2 FQNEAQ. Deletions cut 2 bases from V and 1 base from J, with 12 bases between. Written as DNA, the CDR3 is TGTGCCAGCAGCTTACTAAGTCGGGGCAGCAATCAGCCCCAGCATTTT. This translates into CASSLLSRGSNQPQHF.

The chain combines TRBV20-1 with TRBJ2-7; no clear D. Between the trimmed V and J ends, which lost 6 bases and 6 bases, there was a span of 9 bases. In germline, CDR1 is DFQATT, CDR2 SNEGSKA (reference sequence). The CDR3 totals 10 residues. In nucleotides, the CDR3 is TGCAGTGCCTCTTTTTTCGAGCAGTACTTC. It codes for CSASFFEQYF.

The V call is TRBV15, the J call TRBJ1-2; 9 positions match TRBD1. Germline CDR1 reads LNHNV; CDR2 reads YYDKDF (reference sequence). The CDR3 is 15 residues long. Trimming removed 5 bases from V and 8 bases from J; junction bases left unmatched: 12. CDR3 in amino acids: CATSYPGQGLGGYTF. The DNA of the CDR3 is TGTGCCACCAGCTACCCGGGACAGGGTTTGGGAGGCTACACCTTC.

V gene TRBV25-1 combines with J gene TRBJ2-1; tentatively, D is TRBD1 (6 bases). Trimming removed 8 bases at V and 6 bases at J, with 23 bases between. The CDR3 length is 16 residues. CDR1 and CDR2 from the germline V gene are MGHDK and SYGVNS. The CDR3 spells CASQGKGVRGSNEQFF. CDR3 coding DNA: TGTGCCAGCCAAGGGAAAGGTGTCAGGGGCTCCAATGAGCAGTTCTTC.

V and J are TRBV29-1 and TRBJ2-7, with 8 nucleotides matching TRBD2. This CDR3 is built from 14 residues. CDR1 and CDR2 (germline): SQVTM, ANQGSEA. Trimming removed 6 bases from V and 1 base from J; junction bases left unmatched: 8. The CDR3 DNA reads as TGCAGCGTACGGCGGGAGGCCAGTTCCTACGAGCAGTACTTC. It is translated as CSVRREASSYEQYF.

J is TRBJ1-4 and V is TRBV7-8; tentatively, D is TRBD1 (6 bases). CDR1 is SGHVS, CDR2 FQNEAQ, per germline. The V gene lost 4 bases and the J gene lost 2 bases, with 20 bases spanning the gap. This CDR3 comprises 18 residues. CDR3 coding DNA: TGTGCCAGCAGCTCCGGGACATCGGGCTGGGGGACTAATGAAAAACTGTTTTTT. Amino acids: CASSSGTSGWGTNEKLFF.

The chain uses TRBV18 and TRBJ1-1; D is ambiguous. Per the germline V gene, CDR1 is KGHSH and CDR2 is LQKENI. The CDR3 totals 14 residues. Trimming shortened V by 6 bases and J by 7 bases, and 18 bases separated the two germline ends. CDR3 sequence reads: CASSIGPPVGEAFF. The CDR3 coding sequence is TGTGCCAGCTCCATCGGCCCTCCGGTGGGTGAAGCTTTCTTT.

The chain recombines TRBV6-6 with TRBJ2-1; D is perhaps TRBD1 (5 bases). The CDR3 has 11 amino acids. V lost 10 bases and J lost 6, with 10 bases in between. Germline V CDR1 and CDR2: MNHNY, SVGAGI (reference sequence). The CDR3 loop is CATTDSNEQFF. CDR3 coding DNA: TGTGCCACCACCGACAGCAATGAGCAGTTCTTC.

The gene calls are TRBV7-9 and TRBJ2-1, with D hard to call. The CDR3 runs 14 residues. V lost 3 bases and J lost 8, with 14 bases in between. CDR1 and CDR2 (germline): SEHNR, FQNEAQ (reference sequence). The CDR3 DNA reads TGTGCCAGCAGCTTGGTCCCCTCGGGCGATGAGCAGTTCTTC. As protein: CASSLVPSGDEQFF.

Many counts were recorded for this clone. The chain uses TRBV6-5 and TRBJ2-7; D is ambiguous. V gave up 5 bases and J gave up 7 bases, with 12 bases separating them. The germline CDR1 and CDR2 sequences are MNHEY and SVGAGI. The CDR3 is 12 residues long. In DNA form, the CDR3 reads TGTGCCAGCAGTCTCGAACTTGGAGAGCAGTACTTC. This sequence encodes CASSLELGEQYF.

The V gene is TRBV24-1, the J gene TRBJ1-1; no definite D call. The germline CDR1 and CDR2 sequences are KGHDR and SFDVKD. V dropped 4 bases and J dropped 0 bases, with 2 bases sitting between them. The CDR3 length is 12 residues. CDR3 protein: CATSDMNTEAFF. The DNA of the CDR3 is TGTGCCACCAGTGACATGAACACTGAAGCTTTCTTT.

The DNA of the CDR3 is TGTGCCAGCTCACCGGCCGGGGGCCCTGAAGCTTTCTTT. As protein: CASSPAGGPEAFF. The rearrangement uses TRBV18 and TRBJ1-1, with D tentatively TRBD1 (6 bases). CDR3 size: 13 residues. V was clipped by 3 bases and J by 6 bases, with 11 bases between them. Germline values: CDR1 KGHSH, CDR2 LQKENI.

The chain carries TRBV7-9 and TRBJ1-1; D gene uncertain. Trimming pared 2 bases from V and 1 base from J, leaving 14 bases between. Germline V gene sequence: CDR1 SEHNR, CDR2 FQNEAQ (reference sequence). The CDR3 is 16 amino acids. The CDR3 DNA reads as TGTGCCAGCAGCTTATCGCCCTCGCGGCGGAACACTGAAGCTTTCTTT. Its translation is CASSLSPSRRNTEAFF.

The chain links TRBV4-3 to TRBJ2-2, with 7 nucleotides matching TRBD1. The CDR3 spans 16 residues. Germline CDR1 is LGHNA and CDR2 is YSLEER. V gave up 3 bases and J gave up 5 bases; unmatched junction bases: 9. The chain's CDR3 is CASSHRQGVGTGELFF. The CDR3 bases are TGCGCCAGCAGCCATAGACAGGGCGTTGGGACCGGGGAGCTGTTTTTT.

The chain links TRBV5-4 to TRBJ2-5; no definite D call. The CDR3 contains 13 residues. The germline CDR1 and CDR2 sequences are SGHNT and YYREEE (reference sequence). Trimming took off 2 bases at V and 1 base at J, with 6 bases between the two ends. The CDR3 sequence is CASSLGFQETQYF. In DNA form, the CDR3 reads TGTGCCAGCAGCTTAGGCTTCCAAGAGACCCAGTACTTC. Variable domain in full (rest from reference TRBV5-4 and TRBJ2-5): ETGVTQSPTHLIKTRGQQVTLRCSSQSGHNTVSWYQQALGQGPQFIFQYYREEENGRGNFPPRFSGLQFPNYSSELNVNALELDDSALYLCASSLGFQETQYFGPGTRLLVL.

The chain links TRBV28 to TRBJ2-7; possibly TRBD1 or TRBD2 for D (6 bases each). Per the germline V gene, CDR1 is MDHEN and CDR2 is SYDVKM. V lost 3 bases and J 0 bases, leaving 15 bases between the germline ends. The CDR3 sequence is 16 residues long. This CDR3 reads CASSLVGGTYSYEQYF. The CDR3 nucleotides are TGTGCCAGCAGTTTGGTCGGGGGCACCTACTCCTACGAGCAGTACTTC. Variable domain in full (rest from reference TRBV28 and TRBJ2-7): DVKVTQSSRYLVKRTGEKVFLECVQDMDHENMFWYRQDPGLGLRLIYFSYDVKMKEKGDIPEGYSVSREKKERFSLILESASTNQTSMYLCASSLVGGTYSYEQYFGPGTRLTVT.

The CDR3, as DNA: TGTGCCAGCAGCTCGCGGATAAATGAGCAGTTCTTC. Translation gives CASSSRINEQFF. The chain links TRBV5-6 to TRBJ2-1; D unresolved. The CDR3 contains 12 residues. V lost 3 bases to trimming and J lost 7 bases, with 8 bases between them. CDR1 is SGHDT, CDR2 YYEEEE, per germline.

The genes are TRBV6-1 and TRBJ1-5; the D gene is possibly TRBD1 (6 bases). Trimming took off 0 bases at V and 6 bases at J, with 15 bases between the two ends. CDR1 is MNHNS and CDR2 is SASEGT in the germline V gene. The CDR3 extends over 16 amino acids. The CDR3, as DNA: TGTGCCAGCAGTGAAGCCCCCGCGGGGGCGGCTCAGCCCCAGCATTTT. It encodes CASSEAPAGAAQPQHF.

This clone was seen only once. The J gene is TRBJ1-6, the V gene TRBV30; the D is unclear. The CDR3 contains 13 residues. The germline V and J ends were trimmed by 2 bases and 7 bases, with 9 bases remaining between them. Germline CDR1 GTSNPN, CDR2 SVGIG (reference sequence). The CDR3, as DNA: TGTGCCTGGAGTCAAGACAACAATTCACCCCTCCACTTT. Amino acid sequence: CAWSQDNNSPLHF.

This chain's CDR3 is CASSLGTGLSSYEQYF. The DNA for the CDR3 is TGTGCCAGCAGTTTAGGGACAGGGTTGAGCTCCTACGAGCAGTACTTC. J is TRBJ2-7 and V is TRBV27; 9 positions match TRBD1. This CDR3 spans 16 amino acids. V lost 2 bases to trimming and J lost 0 bases; unmatched junction nucleotides: 5. Germline CDR1 reads MNHEY; CDR2 reads SMNVEV (reference sequence).

The chain is built from TRBV5-6 and TRBJ2-1; tentative D call: TRBD2 (6 bases). Trimming took off 0 bases at V and 6 bases at J, with 13 bases between the two ends. The CDR3 has 15 amino acids. Germline-derived CDR1 and CDR2 are SGHDT and YYEEEE. This chain's CDR3 is CASSLGLVFFNEQFF. In DNA form, the CDR3 reads TGTGCCAGCAGCTTGGGACTAGTTTTCTTCAATGAGCAGTTCTTC.